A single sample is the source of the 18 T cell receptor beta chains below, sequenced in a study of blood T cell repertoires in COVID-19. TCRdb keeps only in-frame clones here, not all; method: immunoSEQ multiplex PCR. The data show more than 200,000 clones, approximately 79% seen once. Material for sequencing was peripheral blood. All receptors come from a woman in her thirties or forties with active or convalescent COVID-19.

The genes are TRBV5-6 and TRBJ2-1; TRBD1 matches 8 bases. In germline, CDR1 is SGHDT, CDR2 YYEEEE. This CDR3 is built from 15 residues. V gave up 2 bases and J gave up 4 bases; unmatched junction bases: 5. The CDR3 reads CASSFQGARYNEQFF. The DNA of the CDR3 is TGTGCCAGCAGCTTCCAGGGGGCCAGGTACAATGAGCAGTTCTTC.

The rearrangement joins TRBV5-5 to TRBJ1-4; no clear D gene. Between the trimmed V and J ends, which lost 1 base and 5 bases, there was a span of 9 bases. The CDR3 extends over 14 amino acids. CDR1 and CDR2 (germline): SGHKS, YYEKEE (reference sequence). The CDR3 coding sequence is TGTGCCAGCAGCTTGACAGCCCGAAATGAAAAACTGTTTTTT. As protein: CASSLTARNEKLFF.

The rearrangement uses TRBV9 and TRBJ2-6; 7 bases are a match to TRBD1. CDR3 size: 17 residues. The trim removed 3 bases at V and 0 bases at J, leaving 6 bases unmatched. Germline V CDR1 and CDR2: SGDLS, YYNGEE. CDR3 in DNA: TGTGCCAGCAGCGAGAGGGGACAGATCTCTGGGGCCAACGTCCTGACTTTC. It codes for CASSERGQISGANVLTF.

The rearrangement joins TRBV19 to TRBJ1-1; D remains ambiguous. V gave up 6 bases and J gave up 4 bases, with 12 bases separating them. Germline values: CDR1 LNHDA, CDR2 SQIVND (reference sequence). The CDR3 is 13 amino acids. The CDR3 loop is CASSSLGGTEAFF. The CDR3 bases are TGTGCCAGTAGCTCTCTGGGAGGCACTGAAGCTTTCTTT.

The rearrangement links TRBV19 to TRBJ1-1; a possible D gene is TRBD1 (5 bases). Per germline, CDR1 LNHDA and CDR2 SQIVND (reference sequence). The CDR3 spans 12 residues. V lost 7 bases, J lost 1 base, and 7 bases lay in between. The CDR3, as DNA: TGTGCCAGTAAGGGGCAGAACACTGAAGCTTTCTTT. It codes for CASKGQNTEAFF.

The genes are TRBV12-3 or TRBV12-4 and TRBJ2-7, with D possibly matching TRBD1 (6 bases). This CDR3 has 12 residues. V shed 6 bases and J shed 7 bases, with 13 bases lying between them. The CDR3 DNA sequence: TGTGCCAGCAGCCCCGACAGGTTAGAGCAGTACGTC. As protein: CASSPDRLEQYV.

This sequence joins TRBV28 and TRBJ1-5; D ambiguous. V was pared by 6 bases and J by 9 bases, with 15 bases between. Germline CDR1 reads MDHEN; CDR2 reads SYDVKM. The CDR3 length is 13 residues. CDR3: CASRPSMGGPQHF. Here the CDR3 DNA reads TGTGCCAGCAGACCTAGTATGGGAGGGCCCCAGCATTTT.

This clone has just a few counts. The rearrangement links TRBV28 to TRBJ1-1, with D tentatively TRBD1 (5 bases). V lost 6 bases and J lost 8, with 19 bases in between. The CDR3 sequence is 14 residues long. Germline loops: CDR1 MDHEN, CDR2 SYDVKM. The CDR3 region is CASRISGPDSEAFF. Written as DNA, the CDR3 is TGTGCCAGCAGGATCTCAGGGCCGGATAGCGAAGCTTTCTTT.

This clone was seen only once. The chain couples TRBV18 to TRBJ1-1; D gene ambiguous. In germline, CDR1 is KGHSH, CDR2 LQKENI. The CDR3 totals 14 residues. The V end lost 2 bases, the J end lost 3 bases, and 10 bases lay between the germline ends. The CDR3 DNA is TGTGCCAGCTCACCATCCCCAGAGGACACTGAAGCTTTCTTT. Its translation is CASSPSPEDTEAFF.

In nucleotides, the CDR3 is TGTGCCAGCTCCCTCGGACAGGGGAATAACTATGGCTACACCTTC. Protein sequence: CASSLGQGNNYGYTF. This chain uses TRBV18 with TRBJ1-2, with 9 bases fitting TRBD1. CDR3 length: 15 amino acids. CDR1 and CDR2 from the germline V gene are KGHSH and LQKENI. The J segment lost 1 base and the V segment lost 6 bases, leaving 6 bases of the junction unmatched. Complete variable domain (other parts from reference TRBV18 and TRBJ1-2): NAGVMQNPRHLVRRRGQEARLRCSPMKGHSHVYWYRQLPEEGLKFMVYLQKENIIDESGMPKERFSAEFPKEGPSILRIQQVVRGDSAAYFCASSLGQGNNYGYTFGSGTRLTVV.

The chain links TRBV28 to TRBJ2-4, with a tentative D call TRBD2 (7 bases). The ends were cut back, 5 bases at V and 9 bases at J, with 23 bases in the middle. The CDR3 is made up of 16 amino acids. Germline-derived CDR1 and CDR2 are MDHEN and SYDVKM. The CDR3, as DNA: TGTGCCAGCAGTCAGAGGGGTGGCGGGGGCGTTACCATTCAGTACTTC. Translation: CASSQRGGGGVTIQYF.

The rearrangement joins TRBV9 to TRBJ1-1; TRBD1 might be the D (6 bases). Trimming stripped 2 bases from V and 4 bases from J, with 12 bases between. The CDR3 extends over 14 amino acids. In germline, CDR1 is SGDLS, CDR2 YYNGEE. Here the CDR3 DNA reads TGTGCCAGCAGCGTTGATGGGGGCTTCACTGAAGCTTTCTTT. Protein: CASSVDGGFTEAFF.

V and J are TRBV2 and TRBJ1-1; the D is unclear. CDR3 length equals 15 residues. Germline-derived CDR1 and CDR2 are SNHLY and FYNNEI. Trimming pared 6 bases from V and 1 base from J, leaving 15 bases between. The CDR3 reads CASSESLGQNTEAFF. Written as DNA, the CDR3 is TGTGCCAGCAGCGAGAGCCTTGGGCAGAACACTGAAGCTTTCTTT.

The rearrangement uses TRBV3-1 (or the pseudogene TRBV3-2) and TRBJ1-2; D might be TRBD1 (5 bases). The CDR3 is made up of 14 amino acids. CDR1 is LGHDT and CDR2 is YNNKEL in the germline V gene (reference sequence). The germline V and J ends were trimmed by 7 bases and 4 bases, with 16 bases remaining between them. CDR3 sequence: CASTPGGAGYGYTF. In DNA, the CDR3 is TGTGCCAGCACCCCGGGAGGGGCAGGCTATGGCTACACCTTC.

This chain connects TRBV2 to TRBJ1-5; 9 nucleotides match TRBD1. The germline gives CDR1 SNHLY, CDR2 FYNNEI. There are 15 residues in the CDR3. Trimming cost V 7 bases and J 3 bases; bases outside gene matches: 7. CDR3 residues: CASTGQGISNQPQHF. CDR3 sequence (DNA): TGTGCCAGCACCGGACAGGGGATCTCCAATCAGCCCCAGCATTTT.

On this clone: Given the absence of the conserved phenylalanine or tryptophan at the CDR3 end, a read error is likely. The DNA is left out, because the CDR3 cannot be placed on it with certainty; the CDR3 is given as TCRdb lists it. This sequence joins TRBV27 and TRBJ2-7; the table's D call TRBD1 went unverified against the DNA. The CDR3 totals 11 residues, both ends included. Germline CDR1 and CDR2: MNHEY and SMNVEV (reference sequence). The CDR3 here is CASNLPQGYHQ.

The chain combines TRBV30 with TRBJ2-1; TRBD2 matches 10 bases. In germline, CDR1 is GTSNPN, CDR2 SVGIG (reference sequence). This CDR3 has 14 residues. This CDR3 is CARRGTSALGEQFF. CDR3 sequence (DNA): TGTGCGCGGCGGGGGACTAGCGCTCTCGGGGAGCAGTTCTTC.

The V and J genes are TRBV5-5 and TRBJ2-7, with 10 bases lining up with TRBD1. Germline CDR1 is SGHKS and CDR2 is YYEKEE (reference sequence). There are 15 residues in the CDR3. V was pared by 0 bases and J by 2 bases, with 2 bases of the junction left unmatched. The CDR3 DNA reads TGTGCCAGCAGCTTGGCCGGGACAGGGGCCTACGAGCAGTACTTC. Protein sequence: CASSLAGTGAYEQYF.